The present entry profiles one T cell receptor beta chain with its context. There is no known antigen for this receptor. No base quality information exists; no much larger clone differs at one position. Library prep was done by the immunoSEQ multiplex PCR assay. A mixture of 60 forward primers for TCR Vbeta segments and 13 reverse primers for TCR Jbeta segments was used in the multiplex PCR. The CDR3 region of rearranged TCR beta genes was amplified from genomic DNA with a multiplex PCR assay. Amplified TCR beta libraries were sequenced as 87-base-pair reads on the Illumina HiSeq System. As for how the authors treated the data: In a later analysis, some 80 million unique TCR beta chains were counted across the roughly 670 repertoires, and about 9.9 million of these chains were shared by at least two donors. Raw reads were error-corrected and collapsed into unique sequences with a nearest-neighbor algorithm that merged closely related sequences to remove PCR and sequencing errors. To assign V, D and J gene segments, CDR3 sequences were aligned to IMGT reference sequences. For a sequence to be retained, at least a six-nucleotide match to both a V gene segment and a J gene segment was required. Rearrangements were called productive when the CDR3 lacked stop codons and stayed in frame with V and J; all others were non-productive. Following IMGT convention, CDR3 was defined as the stretch from the second conserved V-encoded cysteine up to the conserved J-encoded phenylalanine. Sequences without an unambiguous match to a single V gene segment were excluded from the earlier analysis of 500 to 700 of the donors. In an earlier analysis of about 590 of the donors, a V segment was called functional when productive rearrangements were above 56.7%, and segregating when the standard deviation between donors exceeded 5%. A statistical classification framework was developed to diagnose cytomegalovirus status using the catalog of TCR beta chain sequences. In a later analysis, V and J genes were assigned by comparing TCR nucleotide sequences against IMGT/GENE-DB human TR gene sequences. In a later analysis, CDR3 sequences and most-parsimonious VDJ recombination scenarios were assigned using the TCRdist pipeline. A later analysis defined each TCR beta chain by its CDR3 amino acid sequence plus V-gene family, and excluded reads lacking a unique V-gene family. As a way to deal with suspected cross-contamination and a sequencing artifact, a later analysis dropped 500 to 700 nucleotide sequences that were highly shared and had low generation probability. In a later analysis, a clonal expansion index for each public chain was calculated from normalized within-repertoire ranks of inferred template counts. A later analysis computed generation probabilities with a VDJ recombination model fitted to out-of-frame rearrangements, and checked the results against IGoR. Hypergeometric tests were used in a later analysis to score TCR-TCR, TCR-HLA and TCR-CMV co-occurrence, with a repertoire-size bias correction applied to the TCR pairs. In a later analysis, false discovery rates were estimated by permuting HLA or CMV assignments 20 times. In a later analysis, co-occurring TCRs were grouped with DBSCAN, and TCRdist sequence similarity was added when clustering was performed within HLA-allele-positive subsets. Repertoires with fewer than 30,000 or more than 120,000 public chains, plus five repertoires with anomalous nucleotide sharing, were excluded from co-occurrence clustering. This immuneACCESS table, as held by TCRdb, lists in-frame sequences with V and J called but not all clones. Of the missing ones, under half trace to an unresolved V gene in checked studies; the others have no known cause. V and J calls and clone size are given by that table; D and trimming were obtained from the DNA. This sample holds about 100,000 clones; around 76% were observed only once. Approximately 6.4% of the sample goes to the ten largest clones.

The cohort was made up of about 610 healthy bone marrow donors. All cohort members were sampled while nominally healthy, although unrecorded immune exposures were likely present. The donor tested CMV seropositive, placing the donor among the approximately 310 seropositive members of the cohort. Every donor gave a peripheral blood sample, and the peripheral blood mononuclear cells from that sample were used for TCR beta sequencing. Genomic DNA extraction from the blood cell samples was performed with the Qiagen DNeasy Blood Extraction Kit. Its CDR3 holds 14 amino acids, cysteine through phenylalanine. Kept here is only the CDR3 DNA, which spans 42 bases and is read in frame from base 1. In the germline V gene, CDR1 corresponds to MGHDK and CDR2 to SYGVNS. Clipping removes 6 bases from V and 6 bases from J, with 11 as the unmatched junction base count. The data are from a study of cytomegalovirus exposure and HLA in healthy donors (dated by TCRdb to 2016 to 2017). Describing the broader study: According to an earlier analysis of a few hundred of the donors, some 180 million T cells yielded some 110 million unique TCR beta sequences and around 280 Gb of sequence data. Roughly 300 gigabases of sequencing data and approximately 93 million unique TCR sequences were included in an early release covering over 600 HLA-typed donors. The genetic ancestry cluster associated with self-reported Caucasian donors included about four fifths of the 300 to 450 genotyped donors. The study aimed to test whether signatures of past pathogen exposure could be identified by cataloging public T cell receptors. Using immunosequencing, the study profiled T cell repertoires from about 610 subjects and related those repertoires to cytomegalovirus serostatus. Besides the first cohort of approximately 670 subjects, a separate validation cohort made up of about 120 different subjects was used. To predict cytomegalovirus infection status, the study brought together high-throughput TCR immunosequencing, statistical association of individual TCRs with disease status, and machine learning. A later analysis re-analyzed previously published TCR beta repertoires from roughly 600 donors and added high-resolution HLA genotyping to study TCR occurrence patterns. Rather than using new phenotypic data, the later analysis identified candidate immune exposures from TCR beta sequences and from how often those sequences occurred across donors. An earlier analysis of 587 of the donors applied high-throughput TCR beta sequencing to assess whether each TCR beta V gene segment acted as functional or pseudogenic. Donor age, sex, ethnicity and CMV serostatus were compiled alongside the repertoire data. Genome-wide SNP genotypes for about three fifths of the roughly 670 donors were used in a later genetic analysis, which treated that subset as a discovery cohort. All discovery cohort repertoires had been generated on a single sequencing platform. Class I and class II HLA loci were covered by the typing at four-digit resolution. The number of typed donors differed by locus: about 629-640 for A, B, C, DRB1 and DQB1; 500 to 550 for DQA1; around 580 for DPA1; and roughly 490 for DPB1. About five DR-DQ haplotypes were treated as single units for association and clustering because of strong linkage in the cohort. Among roughly 370 genotyped donors of the cohort, an average of about 240,000 unique TCR beta nucleotide sequences were sequenced per donor, about a sixth of them non-productive. What the authors observed across the whole study: In vitro tests confirmed that a few of the cytomegalovirus-associated TCR beta chains recognize cytomegalovirus antigens. Most TCR sequences were observed very rarely across donors, whereas some public TCRs were present in many individuals. A cluster of highly shared sequence variants was judged likely to represent a technical artifact of the sequencing pipeline. A later genetic analysis reported fewer N-insertions in productive TCRs among donors in an Asian-associated ancestry cluster than the roughly 720-donor mean. It was suggested by the authors that the approach could potentially be generalized to other disease states and immunological phenotypes. Presence/absence analyses assumed roughly uniform sequencing depth across donors, an assumption that may not hold. Because counts were too low, about 18 rarely observed V segments, including chromosome 9 orphons, were excluded from the earlier analysis of fewer than 650 of the donors. The study gave a list of 150 to 200 TCR beta chains associated with cytomegalovirus. Linkage disequilibrium might explain the correlated functional status among segregating V segments, but an unknown experimental factor could not be excluded. A later genetic analysis associated a missense DCLRE1C variant with V-gene and J-gene trimming of TCR beta chains, and an independent cohort replicated the association. A later analysis found that most CMV-associated TCR beta chains appeared HLA-restricted, with HLA associations seemingly driven largely by CMV exposure. In a later analysis, HLA-associated TCR beta chains were found to be more clonally expanded and to have lower generation probabilities than equally common non-associated chains. The classifier was reported to diagnose cytomegalovirus status with high specificity and sensitivity in both the original and validation cohorts. In an earlier analysis of about 600 of the donors, most TCR beta V segments appeared in productive rearrangements about 87% or about 30% of the time, broadly matching IMGT annotations. Strong co-occurrence of HLA alleles, especially DR and DQ, made assigning TCR associations to individual alleles difficult. Several of the top co-occurrence clusters appeared to be linked to parvovirus B19, influenza, CMV and Epstein-Barr virus, according to a later analysis. A further reported finding was that TCR beta sequences accurately predicted the HLA-A and HLA-B alleles for most subjects in the first cohort. In this cohort, only TCR beta chains were sequenced, and detectable features were limited by the absence of alpha or paired-chain data. For the cohort, immune exposure information was limited to CMV serostatus. At a false discovery rate of 0.05, a later analysis linked about 16,000 TCR beta sequences to specific HLA alleles. A later analysis found that TCR association rates varied across HLA loci, with DRB1 alleles showing the most associated TCRs and HLA-C alleles the fewest. Because HLA typing was missing for some donors at each locus, association tests included only the typed subset. The 87-base-pair reads could not distinguish some IMGT-functional V segments, including TRBV6-2 and TRBV6-3, so those segments were excluded.

Rearrangement joined TRBV25-1 to TRBJ2-7, with 7 junctional bases fitting TRBD1. The TCR comes from a man aged 35 to 55 in good health and CMV-seropositive. The sequenced sample was PBMCs. The bases are TGTGCCAGCAGCCGGGGACAGATTCACGGCGAGCAGTACTTC. The translation is CASSRGQIHGEQYF.